This T cell receptor (beta chain) was observed in a study of CD8+CD57+ T cells in acquired aplastic anemia. The germline V gene encodes CDR1 KGHDR and CDR2 SFDVKD. The V end was cut by 9 bases, the J end by 2 bases, with 10 bases between. This CDR3 has 12 residues. Genomic DNA was employed as the template in profiling TCR beta VDJ and CDR3. MiXCR, applied by TCRdb to the reads, yields one record per CDR3 protein. Of about 160,000 distinct CDR3 sequences in the sample, approximately 40% are singletons; the top ten hold 1.1%. This TCR derives from a human donor in good health. This chain joins TRBV24-1 and TRBJ2-7; a weak D match, TRBD1 (6 bases). Material: sorted CD4+, CD8+, or CD8+CD57+ T cells (not recorded which) from PBMCs. Here the CDR3 reads CATWDNTYEQYF. The CDR3, as DNA: TGTGCCACCTGGGACAACACCTACGAGCAGTACTTC.